The rows below give T cell receptor beta chains drawn from one sample of a study of radiation and T cells in renal cell carcinoma. Generated by immunoSEQ multiplex PCR, the TCRdb table keeps only in-frame clones and is missing some. Here the sample spans about 150,000 clones, about 91% being singletons. This sample comprised blood, obtained from a patient whose treatment included radiotherapy and nephrectomy. Source of these receptors: a woman between 50 and 59 years old with renal cell carcinoma. The CDR3 runs from the conserved cysteine through the conserved F or W. The order of the fields is D gene, V gene, clone size, J gene, CDR3 DNA, CDR3 protein. A D gene is named only where the DNA matches it firmly. Not all rows give a size; the values are once, few, many and, for expanded clones, a class.

d_gene: .; v_gene: TRBV9; abundance: .; j_gene: TRBJ2-3; CDR3nt: TGTGCCAGCAGCGTAGAGATGGGAGATACGCAGTATTTT; CDR3aa: CASSVEMGDTQYF
d_gene: TRBD2; v_gene: TRBV5-1; abundance: .; j_gene: TRBJ2-7; CDR3nt: TGCGCCAGCTCCTTGGGCGGTAGCGGGCCTTTTTACGAGCAGTACTTC; CDR3aa: CASSLGGSGPFYEQYF
d_gene: TRBD1; v_gene: TRBV7-9; abundance: .; j_gene: TRBJ2-1; CDR3nt: TGTGCCAGCAGCTTAGTACAGGGGGCTAAGAATGAGCAGTTCTTC; CDR3aa: CASSLVQGAKNEQFF
d_gene: .; v_gene: TRBV15; abundance: once; j_gene: TRBJ2-5; CDR3nt: TGTGCCACCAGTAACGGGGAACAAAGATTGACCCAGTACTTC; CDR3aa: CATSNGEQRLTQYF
d_gene: TRBD1; v_gene: TRBV30; abundance: .; j_gene: TRBJ1-2; CDR3nt: TGTGCCTGGAGACCCGGGACAGCTAACTATGGCTACACCTTC; CDR3aa: CAWRPGTANYGYTF
d_gene: .; v_gene: TRBV30; abundance: .; j_gene: TRBJ1-4; CDR3nt: TGTGCCTGGGGAAGGGGGGGTGATGAAAAACTGTTTTTT; CDR3aa: CAWGRGGDEKLFF
d_gene: .; v_gene: TRBV9; abundance: .; j_gene: TRBJ1-5; CDR3nt: TGTGCCAGCAGCATCGGGGGCGAGAATCAGCCCCAGCATTTT; CDR3aa: CASSIGGENQPQHF
d_gene: .; v_gene: TRBV19; abundance: .; j_gene: TRBJ2-2; CDR3nt: TGTGCCAGTAGTATCCCGGGACAAAAAACCGGGGAGCTGTTTTTT; CDR3aa: CASSIPGQKTGELFF
d_gene: .; v_gene: TRBV6-1; abundance: .; j_gene: TRBJ1-5; CDR3nt: TGTGCCAGCAGTGTCCGCAGTAGCAATCAGCCCCAGCATTTT; CDR3aa: CASSVRSSNQPQHF
d_gene: TRBD2; v_gene: TRBV7-9; abundance: .; j_gene: TRBJ2-5; CDR3nt: TGTGCCAGCAGACTAGCGGGGGTGCGGGAGACCCAGTACTTC; CDR3aa: CASRLAGVRETQYF
d_gene: TRBD2; v_gene: TRBV4-3; abundance: .; j_gene: TRBJ2-5; CDR3nt: TGCGCCAGCAGCCAAAGTGTCCAGCGGGGGCAAGAGACCCAGTACTTC; CDR3aa: CASSQSVQRGQETQYF
d_gene: .; v_gene: TRBV7-9; abundance: .; j_gene: TRBJ1-4; CDR3nt: TGTGCCAGCAGCATCACAGGACCGGCTGAAAAACTGTTTTTT; CDR3aa: CASSITGPAEKLFF
d_gene: .; v_gene: TRBV2; abundance: .; j_gene: TRBJ1-2; CDR3nt: TGTGCCAGCAGAGCTACGCGAACGGACAGATATGGCTACACCTTC; CDR3aa: CASRATRTDRYGYTF
d_gene: TRBD1; v_gene: TRBV10-1; abundance: .; j_gene: TRBJ1-5; CDR3nt: TGCGCCAGCAGTGATGGGACAGGGGCCAATCAGCCCCAGCATTTT; CDR3aa: CASSDGTGANQPQHF
d_gene: .; v_gene: TRBV5-1; abundance: .; j_gene: TRBJ1-1; CDR3nt: TGCGCCAGCAGCTCCATAGGCAGGAAAGCTTTCTTT; CDR3aa: CASSSIGRKAFF
d_gene: .; v_gene: TRBV5-6; abundance: .; j_gene: TRBJ2-2; CDR3nt: TGTGCCAGCAGCTTGGATCGGGGGTACACCGGGGAGCTGTTTTTT; CDR3aa: CASSLDRGYTGELFF
d_gene: TRBD2; v_gene: TRBV7-9; abundance: few; j_gene: TRBJ2-1; CDR3nt: TGTGCCAGCAGCTTATCAGGCGGGGGGGATGAGCAGTTCTTC; CDR3aa: CASSLSGGGDEQFF
d_gene: TRBD1; v_gene: TRBV11-2; abundance: .; j_gene: TRBJ1-1; CDR3nt: TGTGCCAGCAGCTCGAGGGCAACAGGGGCCTTGAACACTGAAGCTTTCTTT; CDR3aa: CASSSRATGALNTEAFF
d_gene: .; v_gene: TRBV6-5; abundance: .; j_gene: TRBJ1-1; CDR3nt: TGTGCCAGCAGTTATCGGGGGCTGAACACTGAAGCTTTCTTT; CDR3aa: CASSYRGLNTEAFF
d_gene: .; v_gene: TRBV14; abundance: .; j_gene: TRBJ2-5; CDR3nt: TGTGCCAGCAGCCAAGGGTCCCAAGAGACCCAGTACTTC; CDR3aa: CASSQGSQETQYF
d_gene: .; v_gene: TRBV14; abundance: once; j_gene: TRBJ1-4; CDR3nt: TGTGCCAGCAGCGACAGGACCGCTAATGAAAAACTGTTTTTT; CDR3aa: CASSDRTANEKLFF
d_gene: .; v_gene: TRBV7-2; abundance: .; j_gene: TRBJ1-2; CDR3nt: TGTGCCAGCAGATCGGACCCTAACTATGGCTACACCTTC; CDR3aa: CASRSDPNYGYTF
d_gene: .; v_gene: TRBV4-2; abundance: .; j_gene: TRBJ2-7; CDR3nt: TGTGCCAGCAGCCAGGTAGCCGGGTCAGCTGCCTACGAGCAGTACTTC; CDR3aa: CASSQVAGSAAYEQYF
d_gene: TRBD1; v_gene: TRBV12-5; abundance: .; j_gene: TRBJ1-4; CDR3nt: TGTGCTAGTGGTTGGCACCCCGGGACAGGGCGCCTGGGAACTAATGAAAAACTGTTTTTT; CDR3aa: CASGWHPGTGRLGTNEKLFF
d_gene: .; v_gene: TRBV11-2; abundance: .; j_gene: TRBJ2-2; CDR3nt: TGTGCCAGCAGCTTAGGGCTACTCGGGGGTAGGACCGGGGAGCTGTTTTTT; CDR3aa: CASSLGLLGGRTGELFF
d_gene: .; v_gene: TRBV18; abundance: few; j_gene: TRBJ2-2; CDR3nt: TGTGCCAGCTCACTTGATACCGCGAACACCGGGGAGCTGTTTTTT; CDR3aa: CASSLDTANTGELFF
d_gene: .; v_gene: TRBV5-1; abundance: .; j_gene: TRBJ1-2; CDR3nt: TGCGCCAGCAGCCCCTCCAGAGACTATGGCTACACCTTC; CDR3aa: CASSPSRDYGYTF
d_gene: TRBD1; v_gene: TRBV6-5; abundance: .; j_gene: TRBJ2-7; CDR3nt: TGTGCCAGCAGTTCCCCCGGGACAGGATTTTTCGAGCAGTACTTC; CDR3aa: CASSSPGTGFFEQYF
d_gene: TRBD1; v_gene: TRBV2; abundance: .; j_gene: TRBJ1-1; CDR3nt: TGTGCCAGCAGAGGGACAGGGGTTACTGAAGCTTTCTTT; CDR3aa: CASRGTGVTEAFF
d_gene: .; v_gene: TRBV5-1; abundance: .; j_gene: TRBJ2-7; CDR3nt: TGCGCCAGCAGCTTGTCAGGGAGCGGGGAGCAGTACTTC; CDR3aa: CASSLSGSGEQYF
d_gene: TRBD1; v_gene: TRBV5-6; abundance: .; j_gene: TRBJ1-4; CDR3nt: TGTGCCAGCAGCTTGTCTGGGACAGGGACGAATGAAAAACTGTTTTTT; CDR3aa: CASSLSGTGTNEKLFF
d_gene: .; v_gene: TRBV7-2; abundance: .; j_gene: TRBJ1-1; CDR3nt: TGTGCCAGCAGCCTTACGGAGAACACTGAAGCTTTCTTT; CDR3aa: CASSLTENTEAFF